This passage covers 4 T cell receptor beta chains from one sample sequenced in a study of blood T cell repertoires in COVID-19. The method was immunoSEQ multiplex PCR; TCRdb's version includes in-frame clones alone and lacks a portion of them. Among about 190,000 clones listed, about 86% were seen once. Sequences were obtained from peripheral blood. These receptors were collected from a man younger than 40 with active or convalescent COVID-19.

V and J are TRBV7-8 and TRBJ1-3, with a tentative D call TRBD1 (5 bases). V was pared by 2 bases and J by 1 base, with 9 bases between. CDR3 size: 15 residues. Germline loops: CDR1 SGHVS, CDR2 FQNEAQ. The CDR3 DNA sequence: TGTGCCAGCAGCTTATCCCAGGGTTCTGGAAACACCATATATTTT. Protein product: CASSLSQGSGNTIYF. The full variable domain, completed using reference TRBV7-8 and TRBJ1-3, is GAGVSQSPRYKVAKRGQDVALRCDPISGHVSLFWYQQALGQGPEFLTYFQNEAQLDKSGLPSDRFFAERPEGSVSTLKIQRTQQEDSAVYLCASSLSQGSGNTIYFGEGSWLTVV.

The chain uses TRBV30 and TRBJ1-2, with D maybe TRBD1 (6 bases). There are 14 residues in the CDR3. Trimming took 3 bases from V and 7 from J, leaving 18 bases between them. The germline V gene has CDR1 GTSNPN and CDR2 SVGIG (reference sequence). This CDR3 reads CAWSGPTGTGGYTF. DNA for the CDR3: TGTGCCTGGAGCGGCCCCACAGGGACGGGTGGCTACACCTTC.

The genes are TRBV6-5 and TRBJ2-3; weak D call: TRBD2 (5 bases). Germline lookup yields CDR1 MNHEY and CDR2 SVGAGI. Trimming cost V 7 bases and J 2 bases, with 7 bases left between them. This CDR3 spans 12 amino acids. The CDR3 sequence is CASTGDTDTQYF. DNA of the CDR3: TGTGCCAGCACCGGGGACACAGATACGCAGTATTTT.

The gene calls are TRBV30 and TRBJ2-5; 8 bases agree with TRBD2. The CDR3 spans 15 residues. In germline, CDR1 is GTSNPN, CDR2 SVGIG (reference sequence). J gave up 4 bases and V 0 bases, and 7 bases lay outside the gene matches. CDR3 in amino acids: CAWSVNPGGGETQYF. The CDR3 DNA is TGTGCCTGGAGTGTCAACCCGGGGGGGGGAGAGACCCAGTACTTC. The whole variable domain, remainder taken from reference TRBV30 and TRBJ2-5, is SQTIHQWPATLVQPVGSPLSLECTVEGTSNPNLYWYRQAAGRGLQLLFYSVGIGQISSEVPQNLSASRPQDRQFILSSKKLLLSDSGFYLCAWSVNPGGGETQYFGPGTRLLVL.